Presented here are 7 T cell receptor beta chains from one specimen sequenced in a study of T cells after somatic rescue of genetic block. Assay: immunoSEQ multiplex PCR; the TCRdb copy retains only in-frame clones and omits some. The sample shows roughly 120,000 clones, 85% to 95% of them seen only once. Sequencing used peripheral blood mononuclear cells (PBMCs). These receptors came from a woman aged 18-30 years.

CDR3 sequence: CATSRPWGGNTEAFF. The CDR3 nucleotides are TGTGCCACCAGCAGACCTTGGGGGGGGAACACTGAAGCTTTCTTT. The rearrangement joins TRBV15 to TRBJ1-1, with TRBD1 as a possible D gene (5 bases). Germline CDR1 reads LNHNV; CDR2 reads YYDKDF (reference sequence). Trimming took 2 bases from V and 1 from J, leaving 11 bases between them. The length of the CDR3 is 15 residues.

The chain recombines TRBV28 with TRBJ1-5; 8 bases map to TRBD1. The germline V gene encodes CDR1 MDHEN and CDR2 SYDVKM. V lost 3 bases to trimming and J lost 3 bases; unmatched junction nucleotides: 7. The CDR3 is made up of 16 amino acids. As DNA, the CDR3 is TGTGCCAGCAGTTTCGGGGGACAGGAGGTCAATCAGCCCCAGCATTTT. Translated: CASSFGGQEVNQPQHF.

The genes are TRBV9 and TRBJ1-2; D uncertain. V dropped 3 bases and J dropped 6 bases, with 12 bases sitting between them. This CDR3 spans 13 amino acids. The germline gives CDR1 SGDLS, CDR2 YYNGEE. The DNA of the CDR3 is TGTGCCAGCAGCGGTGGCCCGGCAGATGGCTACACCTTC. The encoded protein is CASSGGPADGYTF.

In its sample, this clone is medium-sized (0.01 to 0.1%). V is TRBV25-1 and J is TRBJ2-1, with D perhaps matching TRBD1 or TRBD2 (5 bases each). From germline, CDR1 is MGHDK and CDR2 SYGVNS. The CDR3 is 11 amino acids. Trimming stripped 4 bases from V and 7 bases from J, with 5 bases between. CDR3 sequence: CASSGGNEQFF. The CDR3 nucleotides read TGTGCCAGCAGTGGGGGGAATGAGCAGTTCTTC.

The gene calls are TRBV5-6 and TRBJ2-7; D ambiguous. The CDR3 extends over 13 amino acids. V gave up 0 bases and J gave up 3 bases, with 7 bases separating them. CDR1 is SGHDT and CDR2 is YYEEEE in the germline V gene. The CDR3 sequence: CASSLGAHYEQYF. CDR3 nucleotide sequence: TGTGCCAGCAGCTTGGGGGCACACTACGAGCAGTACTTC.

The chain has TRBV5-1 and TRBJ2-3, with TRBD2 matching 15 bases. Losses at the gene ends were 0 bases for V and 2 bases for J; bases not matched to a gene: 16. Per the germline V gene, CDR1 is SGHRS and CDR2 is YFSETQ. The CDR3 runs to 22 residues. CDR3 bases: TGCGCCAGCAGCTTGGATGTGTCGGGACTAGCGGGGGGCGGACGCCTCACAGATACGCAGTATTTT. As protein: CASSLDVSGLAGGGRLTDTQYF.

This clone occurred once. This rearrangement joins TRBV2 to TRBJ2-1; D remains unclear. The V gene's germline CDR1 is SNHLY and CDR2 FYNNEI. CDR3 length equals 14 residues. The germline V and J ends were trimmed by 6 bases and 4 bases, with 13 bases remaining between them. CDR3: CASSLDPRYNEQFF. The CDR3 coding sequence is TGTGCCAGCAGCCTGGACCCACGATACAATGAGCAGTTCTTC.